This TCR beta chain comes out of a study of T cell changes during pregnancy in multiple sclerosis. V was clipped by 0 bases and J by 7 bases, with 16 bases between them. Per the germline V gene, CDR1 is SGHDN and CDR2 is FVKESK. The CDR3 runs to 15 residues. Sequencing was performed with immunoSEQ multiplex PCR; in TCRdb, only in-frame clones are kept and a portion is missing. The top ten clones hold approximately 0.15% of a sample with about 75,000 clones, 94% of them seen once. The V call is TRBV14, the J call TRBJ2-7, with D perhaps TRBD2 (5 bases). The specimen was CD4+ T cells from peripheral blood mononuclear cells, collected after pregnancy. The receptor comes from a female donor with multiple sclerosis, enrolled in a pregnancy study. The CDR3 DNA follows: TGTGCCAGCAGCCAAGATTGGGGAGCAAGAGGGGAGCAGTACTTC. Protein sequence: CASSQDWGARGEQYF.